Listed below are T cell receptor beta chains from one sample, sequenced in a study of T cell repertoires in cytomegalovirus infection. TCRdb redid the calling of the reads with MiXCR, one entry per CDR3 protein. The data contain around 530,000 distinct CDR3 sequences, approximately 15% of them seen just once; the ten biggest clones take up 20% to 30%. Material: CD8+ T cells from PBMCs. The origin of the receptors is a human donor in good health (CMV status not recorded). Some clones in this sample may be carry-over from other donors' samples. Each CDR3 is given with its conserved first and last residue. Each record gives: clone size, D gene, J gene, V gene, CDR3 protein, CDR3 DNA. The D gene is left open where the match is weak. Not every row has a clone size; where given, it reads once, few, many or a size class.

>many|.|TRBJ2-1|TRBV7-8
CASSLGGGEQFF
TGTGCCAGCAGCCTAGGGGGGGGCGAGCAGTTCTTC
>many|.|TRBJ1-1|TRBV7-9
CASRAGTSTEAFF
TGTGCCAGCAGAGCCGGGACAAGCACTGAAGCTTTCTTT
>.|.|TRBJ2-1|TRBV6-5
CASKAGTSSYNEQFF
TGTGCCAGCAAAGCAGGAACGAGCTCCTACAATGAGCAGTTCTTC
>few|.|TRBJ2-3|TRBV3-1
CASSQDIGHTDTQYF
TGTGCCAGCAGCCAAGACATAGGGCACACAGATACGCAGTATTTT
>many|TRBD2|TRBJ2-5|TRBV6-2/TRBV6-3
CASSSGLAPYQETQYF
TGTGCCAGCAGTTCCGGACTAGCTCCGTACCAAGAGACCCAGTACTTC
>many|TRBD1|TRBJ1-5|TRBV24-1
CATSSAGGFQPQHF
TGTGCCACCTCCTCGGCAGGGGGCTTTCAGCCCCAGCATTTT
>many|TRBD2|TRBJ2-1|TRBV28
CASSLSGEEINEQFF
TGTGCCAGCAGTTTGAGCGGGGAAGAGATCAATGAGCAGTTCTTC
>.|TRBD2|TRBJ2-1|TRBV5-6
CASSLSSGGPNNEQFF
TGTGCCAGCAGCTTGTCTAGCGGGGGGCCAAACAATGAGCAGTTCTTC
>.|TRBD1|TRBJ2-7|TRBV28
CASSPTSYVGGFGEQYF
TGTGCCAGCAGCCCCACATCTTATGTAGGGGGCTTTGGCGAGCAGTACTTC
>few|.|TRBJ1-2|TRBV5-1
CASSLAGELNYGYTF
TGCGCCAGCAGCTTGGCCGGCGAACTGAACTATGGCTACACCTTC
>.|.|TRBJ2-1|TRBV6-1
CASSESRLSGTYNEQFF
TGTGCCAGCAGTGAATCCCGTCTTTCAGGGACCTACAATGAGCAGTTCTTC
>.|.|TRBJ1-1|TRBV9
CASSVAVELNTEAFF
TGTGCCAGCAGCGTAGCAGTCGAGTTGAACACTGAAGCTTTCTTT
>few|TRBD1|TRBJ2-5|TRBV5-1
CASSFSTGQETQYF
TGCGCCAGCAGCTTCTCGACAGGGCAAGAGACCCAGTACTTC
>many|.|TRBJ2-7|TRBV7-8
CASSLDTPVDEQYF
TGTGCCAGCAGCTTGGACACCCCTGTCGACGAGCAGTACTTC
>many|TRBD1|TRBJ1-4|TRBV7-8
CASSLNRGEKLFF
TGTGCCAGCAGCCTAAACAGGGGTGAAAAACTGTTTTTT
>.|TRBD1|TRBJ2-5|TRBV14
CASSGRGQGTLWETQYF
TGTGCCAGCAGCGGCCGTGGACAGGGAACCCTCTGGGAGACCCAGTACTTC
>many|.|TRBJ2-7|TRBV28
CASHRGSRSRYEQYF
TGTGCCAGCCACCGAGGTTCCCGGTCCCGCTACGAGCAGTACTTC
>.|.|TRBJ1-1|TRBV19
CASSLNRRTEAFF
TGTGCCAGTAGTTTGAACAGGCGAACTGAAGCTTTCTTT
>many|.|TRBJ1-1|TRBV6-1
CASSPGGPMNTEAFF
TGTGCCAGCAGCCCCGGGGGTCCCATGAACACTGAAGCTTTCTTT
>.|TRBD2|TRBJ2-3|TRBV28
CASSSALAGGLDTQYF
TGTGCCAGCAGTTCAGCCCTAGCGGGAGGGTTAGATACGCAGTATTTT
>.|.|TRBJ1-1|TRBV5-4
CASSLARELGTEAFF
TGTGCCAGCAGCTTGGCCCGAGAGTTGGGCACTGAAGCTTTCTTT
>.|TRBD2|TRBJ2-3|TRBV5-4
CASSSDLSGSSPASTDTPYF
TGTGCCAGCAGCTCTGATCTTAGCGGGAGTTCCCCCGCTAGCACAGATACGCCGTATTTT
>.|TRBD1|TRBJ2-1|TRBV5-3
CASSEDRGGNEQFF
TGTGCCAGCAGCGAAGACAGGGGTGGCAATGAGCAGTTCTTC
>.|.|TRBJ2-2|TRBV9
CASSATTTGTGELFF
TGTGCCAGCAGCGCGACTACCACGGGCACCGGGGAGCTGTTTTTT
>many|TRBD2|TRBJ2-1|TRBV4-1
CASSPRTSGNYNEQFF
TGCGCCAGCAGCCCCCGGACTAGCGGGAACTACAATGAGCAGTTCTTC
>few|.|TRBJ2-2|TRBV7-9
CASSLALRQNTGELFF
TGTGCCAGCAGCTTAGCACTGCGACAGAACACCGGGGAGCTGTTTTTT
>.|.|TRBJ1-1|TRBV6-1
CASSRGSRGNTEAFF
TGTGCCAGCAGTCGGGGTAGCCGAGGGAACACTGAAGCTTTCTTT
>many|.|TRBJ1-2|TRBV12-3/TRBV12-4
CASSSSDSVALYGYTF
TGTGCCAGCAGCTCTTCGGACAGTGTCGCGTTATATGGCTACACCTTC
>many|TRBD1|TRBJ1-1|TRBV4-1
CASSQESQGEAFF
TGCGCCAGCAGCCAAGAATCACAGGGGGAGGCTTTCTTT
>.|.|TRBJ1-2|TRBV9
CASSVAGGTNYGYTF
TGTGCCAGCAGCGTAGCGGGGGGTACTAACTATGGCTACACCTTC
>many|TRBD1|TRBJ2-7|TRBV7-6
CASSLDGWDSHRHYEQYF
TGTGCCAGCAGCTTAGACGGTTGGGACAGCCACCGCCACTACGAGCAGTACTTC
>many|TRBD2|TRBJ2-3|TRBV12-3/TRBV12-4
CASRPFSGGSDTQYF
TGTGCCAGCAGGCCCTTTAGCGGGGGGTCAGATACGCAGTATTTT
>.|TRBD1|TRBJ2-7|TRBV6-1
CASSEVSRGSYEQYF
TGTGCCAGCAGTGAAGTAAGCAGGGGGTCATACGAGCAGTACTTC
>many|.|TRBJ2-7|TRBV12-3/TRBV12-4
CASSLAGFSYEQYF
TGTGCCAGCAGTTTAGCGGGCTTCTCCTACGAGCAGTACTTC